These T cell receptor beta chains were read from a single sample in a study of blood T cell repertoires in COVID-19. Some clones are missing from TCRdb's copy, which holds only in-frame ones; the method was immunoSEQ multiplex PCR. The sample holds about 94,000 clones; under 80% are singletons and the top ten take approximately 4.1%. Material: peripheral blood. These receptors originate from an older man with COVID-19, enrolled during active disease. The CDR3 runs from the conserved cysteine through the conserved F or W. A D gene is named only where the DNA matches it firmly. Only some rows state a clone size, as once, few, many or a class for expanded clones.

NA TRBJ2-3 NA TRBV10-3 TGTGCCATCAGTGGAATAGCGGCAGATACGCAGTATTTT CAISGIAADTQYF
NA TRBJ2-1 NA TRBV5-1 TGCGCCAGCAGCCCGGGACAATACAATGAGCAGTTCTTC CASSPGQYNEQFF
NA TRBJ1-2 NA TRBV5-4 TGTGCCAGCAGCTTGGTTCAGGGCCTCAACTATGGCTACACCTTC CASSLVQGLNYGYTF
NA TRBJ2-2 NA TRBV5-4 TGTGCCAGCAGCTCAATGGGACAATTGAACACCGGGGAGCTGTTTTTT CASSSMGQLNTGELFF
NA TRBJ2-7 TRBD1 TRBV27 TGTGCCAGCAGAGACAGGGGCTCAAACTACGAGCAGTACTTC CASRDRGSNYEQYF
once TRBJ1-3 NA TRBV5-6 TGTGCCAGCAGCTTGTCAGGGGCTGGAAACACCATATATTTT CASSLSGAGNTIYF
NA TRBJ2-1 NA TRBV28 TGTGCCAGCACCCTAACAGGGCTTGGAAAACATGAGCAGTTCTTC CASTLTGLGKHEQFF
NA TRBJ1-1 NA TRBV28 TGTGCCAGCAGTTTATTAGGGGTAGGGACTGAAGCTTTCTTT CASSLLGVGTEAFF
NA TRBJ2-4 NA TRBV12-3/TRBV12-4 TGTGCCAGCAGTTTACGGGTATACATTCAGTACTTC CASSLRVYIQYF
NA TRBJ1-1 NA TRBV18 TGTGCCAGCTCACCAATTGGGGGCCACACTGAAGCTTTCTTT CASSPIGGHTEAFF
NA TRBJ2-1 TRBD2 TRBV4-2 TGTGCCAGCAGCCAAGGGCGCGGGAGGGCCTGGAATGAGCAGTTCTTC CASSQGRGRAWNEQFF
NA TRBJ2-2 TRBD1 TRBV24-1 TGTGCCACCAGTGACCCTCATGGGACAGGGGACACCGGGGAGCTGTTTTTT CATSDPHGTGDTGELFF
NA TRBJ2-7 TRBD1 TRBV6-6 TGTGCCAGCAGGAATGGACAGGGCAACTACGAGCAGTACTTC CASRNGQGNYEQYF
NA TRBJ1-6 TRBD1 TRBV5-1 TGCGCCAGCAGCGCCGGACAGGGCCCGACACCCCTCCACTTT CASSAGQGPTPLHF
few TRBJ2-7 TRBD1 TRBV18 TGTGCCAGCTCACGGCGGACAGGGGATGGCGAGCAGTACTTC CASSRRTGDGEQYF
NA TRBJ1-1 NA TRBV5-1 TGCGCCAGCAGCTTGGGTCCGGGGGGGCCGGTGGGCACTGAAGCTTTCTTT CASSLGPGGPVGTEAFF
NA TRBJ1-2 TRBD1 TRBV19 TGTGCCAGTAAAAAGGACAGGGGCGCTGGATATGGCTACACCTTC CASKKDRGAGYGYTF
NA TRBJ2-2 TRBD2 TRBV19 TGTGCCAGTAGACCGGGACTAGCGGGAGGGGTTACCGGGGAGCTGTTTTTT CASRPGLAGGVTGELFF
NA TRBJ2-2 TRBD1 TRBV3-1/TRBV3-2 TGTGCCAGCAGGACAGGGGGAGGGGCCGGGGAGCTGTTTTTT CASRTGGGAGELFF
NA TRBJ2-7 TRBD2 TRBV7-2 TGTGCCAGCAGCTTAATGGGGGCACTAGCGGGAGGTTGCGACTTC CASSLMGALAGGCDF
NA TRBJ1-5 NA TRBV18 TGTGCCAGCTCACCAGGCCCTCAGCCCCAGCATTTT CASSPGPQPQHF
NA TRBJ2-5 NA TRBV3-1/TRBV3-2 TGTGCCAGCAGCCCGTCGCCACCGGGACAGAGTATTAGCGGAGAGACCCAGTACTTC CASSPSPPGQSISGETQYF
few TRBJ2-7 TRBD2 TRBV27 TGTGCCTCCAGGGAGCTAGCGGGAGGCATTAACGAGCAGTACTTC CASRELAGGINEQYF
NA TRBJ2-7 TRBD2 TRBV2 TGTGCCAGGTCCACCGGGACTAGCGGGAGGGCCAGTATTTACGAGCAGTACTTC CARSTGTSGRASIYEQYF
NA TRBJ2-7 TRBD2 TRBV7-3 TGTGCCAGCAGCCTTGGGCCGGGACTAGTTGGCGAGCAGTACTTC CASSLGPGLVGEQYF
few TRBJ1-6 TRBD1 TRBV4-1 TGCGCCAGCAGCCAAATGGGGACAGGGCATTCACCCCTCCACTTT CASSQMGTGHSPLHF
NA TRBJ1-2 NA TRBV18 TGTGCCAGCTCACCAGGGCACAGGGCAGCTAACTATGGCTACACCTTC CASSPGHRAANYGYTF
NA TRBJ2-5 NA TRBV6-2/TRBV6-3 TGTGCCAGCAGTTCCCTCGTAGAGACCCAGTACTTC CASSSLVETQYF
NA TRBJ2-6 TRBD2 TRBV6-1 TGTGCCAGCAGTGATACCGGGACTAGCGGGACCCTCTCTGGGGCCAACGTCCTGACTTTC CASSDTGTSGTLSGANVLTF
few TRBJ1-3 NA TRBV27 TGTGCCAGCAGTTTATCCGTCTCTGGAAACACCATATATTTT CASSLSVSGNTIYF
once TRBJ1-2 TRBD1 TRBV18 TGTGCCAGCTCACCTCTTGGGACAGGGAGGGGCTACACCTTC CASSPLGTGRGYTF
NA TRBJ2-1 NA TRBV7-8 TGTGCCAGCAGCCGGAGGGGCGGGGAGTACAATGAGCAGTTCTTC CASSRRGGEYNEQFF
NA TRBJ2-1 TRBD2 TRBV7-2 TGTGCCAGCAGCTTAGGTCGACTAGCGGGAGTAAATGAGCAGTTCTTC CASSLGRLAGVNEQFF
NA TRBJ1-2 NA TRBV19 TGTGCCAGTAGTATGTTCGCGGCGGGGAACGACTATGGCTACACCTTC CASSMFAAGNDYGYTF
few TRBJ1-6 NA TRBV11-2 TGTGCCAGCAGCTCACAGGGCCGTGGTAATTCACCCCTCCACTTT CASSSQGRGNSPLHF
NA TRBJ1-2 NA TRBV29-1 TGCAGCGTTTTCTCAGACTATGGCTACACCTTC CSVFSDYGYTF